This TCR beta chain was identified during a study of post-analysis software for immune sequencing data. Across the whole study: Recorded disease courses covered relapsing-remitting, secondary progressive and progressive-relapsing multiple sclerosis. Some patients had no subtype annotation. General study findings and limits: Multiple sclerosis was associated with a significant reduction in normalized Chao1 diversity relative to controls. The F measure placed samples prepared in the same batch into strongly shared clusters. In patients, 4 to 6 TRBV segments were more frequent than in controls, with TRBV5-6, TRBV5-1 and TRBV20-1 among them.

Comments on this clonotype: The antigen is not known.

Unique molecular identifiers were present in the TCR beta cDNA libraries. Input amounts of 1 to 10 million T cells were used. These gave roughly 500,000 cDNA molecules, so each molecule approximated one T cell. TCRdb processed the PCR reads anew with MiXCR; each CDR3 protein has one entry. The sample holds hundreds of thousands of distinct CDR3 sequences, 55% to 60% seen once. The CDR3 runs 13 residues. Germline V lookup: CDR1 SQVTM, CDR2 ANQGSEA. The ends were cut back, 3 bases at V and 4 bases at J, with 12 bases in the middle. The chain couples TRBV29-1 to TRBJ2-5; possibly TRBD2 for D (6 bases). The receptor was isolated from a girl aged 2 to 10 with multiple sclerosis. What was sequenced was blood. The CDR3 DNA is TGCAGCGTTGACGGGGGTGACGCAGAGACCCAGTACTTC. Encoded protein: CSVDGGDAETQYF.